A single T cell receptor beta chain is shown here with its context. Amplification targeted TCR beta CDR3 regions from RNA transcripts. Using the HTBI primer set, a first-round RT-PCR was run on the TCR CDR3. MiXCR, applied by TCRdb to the multiplex PCR reads, yields one record per CDR3 protein. The sample comprises some 700,000 distinct CDR3 sequences, 15% to 20% of which are singletons, and 15% to 17% rests with the top ten. The sample comes from a study of T cells in Graves' hyperthyroidism and ophthalmopathy. PBMCs came from less than 11 ml fresh peripheral blood. This CDR3 has 13 amino acids. V gave up 2 bases and J gave up 1 base, with 6 bases separating them. CDR1 SGHRS and CDR2 YFSETQ come from the germline V gene.

The V gene is TRBV5-1, the J gene TRBJ1-2, with D uncertain. The TCR sequence derives from a man over 45 with Graves' hyperthyroidism. Input material: blood. The CDR3 spells CASSFWDNYGYTF. In DNA form, the CDR3 reads TGCGCCAGCAGCTTTTGGGATAACTATGGCTACACCTTC.